A selection of T cell receptor beta chains follows, all from one sample in a study of OX40 agonist ivuxolimab in advanced cancers. The table came from immunoSEQ multiplex PCR; TCRdb's copy has only in-frame clones and leaves some out. The sample holds about 73,000 clones, approximately 86% seen once. Sequencing used CD4+ or CD8+ T cells sorted from blood, obtained in a trial of the OX40 agonist ivuxolimab. The receptors come from an adult with an advanced solid tumor such as melanoma, head and neck, liver or kidney cancer. Both conserved end residues are part of each CDR3. A D gene is named only where the DNA matches it firmly. Clone size is shown for a subset of rows, as once, few, many or a class of expanded clone.

TRBJ2-3 - - TRBV30 TGTGCCTGGAGCCTGGGGCAGTTCTATTCAGATACGCAGTATTTT CAWSLGQFYSDTQYF
TRBJ1-4 - - TRBV4-3 TGCGCCAGCAGCCAAGAAGTTTTCGACGGAGGCCAAGTGACTAATGAAAAACTGTTTTTT CASSQEVFDGGQVTNEKLFF
TRBJ2-7 - TRBD1 TRBV29-1 TGCAGCGCCCAGCCCGGGACAGGGTTGCACGAGCAGTACTTC CSAQPGTGLHEQYF
TRBJ1-5 - - TRBV7-2 TGTGCCAGCAGCCTTGACCCCAATCAGCCCCAGCATTTT CASSLDPNQPQHF
TRBJ1-5 few TRBD1 TRBV28 TGTGCCAGCAGCCCTCGTAGACAGGGGGATCAGCCCCAGCATTTT CASSPRRQGDQPQHF
TRBJ1-4 - - TRBV6-1 TGTGCCAGCAGTGAACTGGGCAGGGGCGGCGAAAAACTGTTTTTT CASSELGRGGEKLFF
TRBJ1-1 - - TRBV7-3 TGTGCCAGCAGCTTAATTGGAGGTGCGACGGCCACTGAAGCTTTCTTT CASSLIGGATATEAFF
TRBJ2-5 - - TRBV2 TGTGCCAGCAGGATGGTGGGAGAGACCCAGTACTTC CASRMVGETQYF
TRBJ2-7 - - TRBV11-2 TGTGCCAGCAGCAACGGCGGGAATTACGAGCAGTACTTC CASSNGGNYEQYF
TRBJ2-1 - - TRBV19 TGTGCCAGTAATACGGGGGTCCTTCGCAATGAGCAGTTCTTC CASNTGVLRNEQFF
TRBJ1-2 few - TRBV27 TGTGCCAGCAGTTTCAAACAGGGTGGAAATGGCTACACCTTC CASSFKQGGNGYTF
TRBJ1-1 - - TRBV6-1 - CASSTSDTEAFF
TRBJ1-1 - TRBD1 TRBV29-1 TGCAGCGTGGGACAGGGCGACACTGAAGCTTTCTTT CSVGQGDTEAFF
TRBJ1-6 - - TRBV11-2 TGTGCCAGCAGCTTAGCGGGGGTTAATTCACCCCTCCACTTT CASSLAGVNSPLHF
TRBJ2-6 - - TRBV6-6 TGTGCCAGCAGTTCTCTGACCACTGGGGCCAACGTCCTGACTTTC CASSSLTTGANVLTF